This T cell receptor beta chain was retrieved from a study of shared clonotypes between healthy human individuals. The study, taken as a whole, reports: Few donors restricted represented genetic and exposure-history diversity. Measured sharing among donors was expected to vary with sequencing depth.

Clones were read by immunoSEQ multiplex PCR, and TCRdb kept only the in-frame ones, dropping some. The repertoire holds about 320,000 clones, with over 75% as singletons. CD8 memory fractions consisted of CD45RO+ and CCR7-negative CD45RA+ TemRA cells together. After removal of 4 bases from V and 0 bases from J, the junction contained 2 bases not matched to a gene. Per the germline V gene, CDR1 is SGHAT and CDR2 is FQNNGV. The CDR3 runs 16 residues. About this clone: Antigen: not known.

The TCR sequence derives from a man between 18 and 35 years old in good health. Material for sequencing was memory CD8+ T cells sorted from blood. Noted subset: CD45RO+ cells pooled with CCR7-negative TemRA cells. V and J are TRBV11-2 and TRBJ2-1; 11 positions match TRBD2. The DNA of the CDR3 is TGTGCCAGCAGCTCCACTAGCGGGAGCTCCTACAATGAGCAGTTCTTC. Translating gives CASSSTSGSSYNEQFF.